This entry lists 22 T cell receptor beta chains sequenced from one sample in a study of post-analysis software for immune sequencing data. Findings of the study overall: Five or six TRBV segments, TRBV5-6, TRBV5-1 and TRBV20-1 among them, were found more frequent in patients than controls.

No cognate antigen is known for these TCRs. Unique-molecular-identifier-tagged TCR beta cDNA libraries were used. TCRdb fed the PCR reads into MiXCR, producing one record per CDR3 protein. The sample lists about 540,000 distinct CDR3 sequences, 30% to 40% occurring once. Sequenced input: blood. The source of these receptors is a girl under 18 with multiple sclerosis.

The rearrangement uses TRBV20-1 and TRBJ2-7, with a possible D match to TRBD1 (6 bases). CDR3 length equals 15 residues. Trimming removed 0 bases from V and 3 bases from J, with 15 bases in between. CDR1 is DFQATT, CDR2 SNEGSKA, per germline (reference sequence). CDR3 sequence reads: CSARDRSGDGYEQYF. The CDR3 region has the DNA TGCAGTGCTAGAGATCGGTCAGGGGATGGCTACGAGCAGTACTTC.

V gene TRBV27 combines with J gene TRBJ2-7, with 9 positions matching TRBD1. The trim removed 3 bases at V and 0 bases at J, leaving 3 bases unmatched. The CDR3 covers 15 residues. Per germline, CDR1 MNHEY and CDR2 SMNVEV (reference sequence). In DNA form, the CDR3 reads TGTGCCAGCAGTTTCGGACAGGGGAGCTCCTACGAGCAGTACTTC. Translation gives CASSFGQGSSYEQYF.

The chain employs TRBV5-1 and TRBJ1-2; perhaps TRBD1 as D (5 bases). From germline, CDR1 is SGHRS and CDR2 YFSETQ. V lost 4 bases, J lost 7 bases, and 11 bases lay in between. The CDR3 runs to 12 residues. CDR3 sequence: CASSSGQSGYTF. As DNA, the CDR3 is TGCGCCAGCAGCAGTGGACAATCTGGCTACACCTTC. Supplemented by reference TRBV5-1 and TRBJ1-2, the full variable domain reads KAGVTQTPRYLIKTRGQQVTLSCSPISGHRSVSWYQQTPGQGLQFLFEYFSETQRNKGNFPGRFSGRQFSNSRSEMNVSTLELGDSALYLCASSSGQSGYTFGSGTRLTVV.

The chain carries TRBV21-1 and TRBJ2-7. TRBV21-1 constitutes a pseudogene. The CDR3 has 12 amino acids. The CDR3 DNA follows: TGTGCCAGTCAACAGAAGACCTACGAGCAGTACTTC. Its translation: CASQQKTYEQYF.

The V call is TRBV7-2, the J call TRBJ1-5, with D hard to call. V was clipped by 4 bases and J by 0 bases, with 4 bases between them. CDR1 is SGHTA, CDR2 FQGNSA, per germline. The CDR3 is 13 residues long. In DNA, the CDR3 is TGTGCCAGCAGCTGGACTAGCAATCAGCCCCAGCATTTT. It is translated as CASSWTSNQPQHF.

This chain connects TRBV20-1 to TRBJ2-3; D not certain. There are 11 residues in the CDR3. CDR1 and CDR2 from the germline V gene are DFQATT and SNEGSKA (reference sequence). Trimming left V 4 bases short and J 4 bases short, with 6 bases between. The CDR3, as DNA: TGCAGTGCTACGCCATCAGATACGCAGTATTTT. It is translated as CSATPSDTQYF.

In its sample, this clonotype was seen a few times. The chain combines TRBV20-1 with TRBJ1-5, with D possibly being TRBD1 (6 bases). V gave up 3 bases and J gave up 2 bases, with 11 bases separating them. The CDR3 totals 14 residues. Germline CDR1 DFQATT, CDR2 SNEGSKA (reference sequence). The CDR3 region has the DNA TGCAGTGCTAGGCAGACAGGTCGCAATCAGCCCCAGCATTTT. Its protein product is CSARQTGRNQPQHF.

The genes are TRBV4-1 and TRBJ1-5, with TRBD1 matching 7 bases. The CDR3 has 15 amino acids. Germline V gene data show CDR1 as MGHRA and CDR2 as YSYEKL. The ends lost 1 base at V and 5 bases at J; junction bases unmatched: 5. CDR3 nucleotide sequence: TGCGCCAGCAGCCAAGGGGACAGACTTGATCAGCCCCAGCATTTT. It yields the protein CASSQGDRLDQPQHF.

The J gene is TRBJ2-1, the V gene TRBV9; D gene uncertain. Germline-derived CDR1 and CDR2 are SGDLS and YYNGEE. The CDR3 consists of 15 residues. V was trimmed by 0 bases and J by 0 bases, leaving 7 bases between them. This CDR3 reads CASSVGLSSYNEQFF. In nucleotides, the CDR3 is TGTGCCAGCAGCGTAGGTCTCAGCTCCTACAATGAGCAGTTCTTC.

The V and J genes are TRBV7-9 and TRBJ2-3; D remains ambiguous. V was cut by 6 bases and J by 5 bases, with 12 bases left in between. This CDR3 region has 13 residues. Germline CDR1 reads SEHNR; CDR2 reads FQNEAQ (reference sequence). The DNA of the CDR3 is TGTGCCAGCAGTCCCTTCTTACGAGATACGCAGTATTTT. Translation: CASSPFLRDTQYF.

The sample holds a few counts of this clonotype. The CDR3 DNA follows: TGTGCCAGCAGTGCCCCCGGAGGTTCGAACTCACCCCTCCACTTT. Translated, it gives CASSAPGGSNSPLHF. The gene calls are TRBV28 and TRBJ1-6, with no clear D. Germline V gene lookup returns CDR1 MDHEN and CDR2 SYDVKM. This CDR3 is 15 amino acids long. V lost 5 bases, J lost 10 bases, and 18 bases lay in between.

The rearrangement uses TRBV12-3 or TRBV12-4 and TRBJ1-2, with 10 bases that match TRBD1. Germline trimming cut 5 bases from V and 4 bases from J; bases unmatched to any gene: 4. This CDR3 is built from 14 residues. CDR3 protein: CASSTGTGVYGYTF. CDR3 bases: TGTGCCAGCAGTACTGGGACAGGGGTCTATGGCTACACCTTC.

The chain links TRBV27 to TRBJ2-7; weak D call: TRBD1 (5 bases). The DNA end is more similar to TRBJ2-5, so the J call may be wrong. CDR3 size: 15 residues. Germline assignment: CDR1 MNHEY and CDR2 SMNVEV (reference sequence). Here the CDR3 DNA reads TGTGCCAGCAGTTTAGACAGTAGAATGCATGAGACCCAGTACTTC. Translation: CASSLDSRMHETQYF.

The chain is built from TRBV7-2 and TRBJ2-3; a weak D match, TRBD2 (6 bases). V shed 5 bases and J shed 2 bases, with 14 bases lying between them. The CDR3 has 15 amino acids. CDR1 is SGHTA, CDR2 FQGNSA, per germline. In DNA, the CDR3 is TGTGCCAGCAGCCCCCGAGCGGGCCCCACAGATACGCAGTATTTT. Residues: CASSPRAGPTDTQYF.

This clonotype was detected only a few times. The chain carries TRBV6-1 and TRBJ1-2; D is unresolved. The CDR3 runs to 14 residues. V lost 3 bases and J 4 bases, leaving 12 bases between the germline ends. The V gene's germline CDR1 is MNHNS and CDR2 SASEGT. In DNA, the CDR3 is TGTGCCAGCAGTGACCTCCTAGCTTTCTATGGCTACACCTTC. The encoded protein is CASSDLLAFYGYTF.

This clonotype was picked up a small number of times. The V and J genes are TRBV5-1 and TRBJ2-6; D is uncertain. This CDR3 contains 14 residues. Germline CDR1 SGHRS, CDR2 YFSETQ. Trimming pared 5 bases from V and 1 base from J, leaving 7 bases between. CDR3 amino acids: CASSNPSGANVLTF. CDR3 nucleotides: TGCGCCAGCAGTAACCCGTCTGGGGCCAACGTCCTGACTTTC.

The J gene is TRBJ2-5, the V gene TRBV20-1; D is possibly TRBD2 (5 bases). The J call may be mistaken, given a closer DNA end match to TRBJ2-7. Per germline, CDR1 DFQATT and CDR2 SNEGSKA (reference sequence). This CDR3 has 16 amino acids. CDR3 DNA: TGCAGTGCTAGAGATTTAGAAGGACTCACAAAACGCGAGCAGTACTTC. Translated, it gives CSARDLEGLTKREQYF.

DNA of the CDR3: TGTGCCATCAGTGAGAGGGGGGGCCTCGGGGAGACCCAGTACTTC. Protein sequence: CAISERGGLGETQYF. The chain joins TRBV10-3 to TRBJ2-5, with a possible D match to TRBD2 (7 bases). The CDR3 spans 15 residues. Trimming removed 2 bases at V and 5 bases at J, with 15 bases between. Germline assignment: CDR1 ENHRY and CDR2 SYGVKD.

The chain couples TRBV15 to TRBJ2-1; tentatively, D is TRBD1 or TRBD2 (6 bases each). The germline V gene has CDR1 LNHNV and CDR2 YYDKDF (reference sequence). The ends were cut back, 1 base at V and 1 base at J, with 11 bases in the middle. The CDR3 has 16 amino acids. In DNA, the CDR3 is TGTGCCACCAGCAGAGGTGAGGGGGGATCCTACAATGAGCAGTTCTTC. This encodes CATSRGEGGSYNEQFF.

CDR3 protein: CASRAAGTSDLRANVLTF. Here the CDR3 DNA reads TGTGCCAGCAGGGCCGCCGGGACTAGCGACTTGAGGGCCAACGTCCTGACTTTC. The V and J genes are TRBV28 and TRBJ2-6; 10 bases fit TRBD2. V shed 6 bases and J 5 bases; nucleotides not matched to a gene: 13. This CDR3 region has 18 residues. CDR1 MDHEN and CDR2 SYDVKM come from the germline V gene.

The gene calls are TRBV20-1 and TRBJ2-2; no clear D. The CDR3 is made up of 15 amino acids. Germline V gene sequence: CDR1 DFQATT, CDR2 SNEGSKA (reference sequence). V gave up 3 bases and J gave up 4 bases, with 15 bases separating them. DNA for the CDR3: TGCAGTGCTAGTGTCCCTGGCAGGCGCACCGGGGAGCTGTTTTTT. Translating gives CSASVPGRRTGELFF.

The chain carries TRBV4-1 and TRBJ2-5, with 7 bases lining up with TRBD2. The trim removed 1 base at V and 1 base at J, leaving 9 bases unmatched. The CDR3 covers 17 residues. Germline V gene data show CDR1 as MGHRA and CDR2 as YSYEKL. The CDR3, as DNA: TGCGCCAGCAGCCAAGGACCCCAGACTAGCTCCCAAGAGACCCAGTACTTC. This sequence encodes CASSQGPQTSSQETQYF.